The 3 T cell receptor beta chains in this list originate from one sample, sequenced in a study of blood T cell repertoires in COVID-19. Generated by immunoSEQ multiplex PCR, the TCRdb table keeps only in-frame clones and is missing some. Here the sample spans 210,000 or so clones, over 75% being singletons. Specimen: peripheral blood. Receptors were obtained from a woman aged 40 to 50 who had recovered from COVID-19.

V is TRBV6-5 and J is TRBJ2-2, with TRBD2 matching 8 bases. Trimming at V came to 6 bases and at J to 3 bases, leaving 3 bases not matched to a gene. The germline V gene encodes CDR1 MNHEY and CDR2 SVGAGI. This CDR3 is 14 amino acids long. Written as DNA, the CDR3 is TGTGCCAGCAGACCTAGCGGGTACACCGGGGAGCTGTTTTTT. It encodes CASRPSGYTGELFF.

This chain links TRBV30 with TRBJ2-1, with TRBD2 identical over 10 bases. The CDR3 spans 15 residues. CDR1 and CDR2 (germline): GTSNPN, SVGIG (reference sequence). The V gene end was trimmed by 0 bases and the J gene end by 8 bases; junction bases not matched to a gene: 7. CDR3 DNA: TGTGCCTGGAGTGTATTGTCTAGCGGGAGTTATGAGCAGTTCTTC. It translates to CAWSVLSSGSYEQFF. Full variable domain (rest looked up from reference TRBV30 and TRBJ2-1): SQTIHQWPATLVQPVGSPLSLECTVEGTSNPNLYWYRQAAGRGLQLLFYSVGIGQISSEVPQNLSASRPQDRQFILSSKKLLLSDSGFYLCAWSVLSSGSYEQFFGPGTRLTVL.

The CDR3 here is CAISRTENTEAFF. The CDR3 DNA reads TGTGCCATCAGCAGGACAGAGAACACTGAAGCTTTCTTT. The rearrangement joins TRBV10-3 to TRBJ1-1; perhaps TRBD1 as D (6 bases). This CDR3 is built from 13 residues. V dropped 6 bases and J dropped 1 base, with 9 bases sitting between them. Germline V gene sequence: CDR1 ENHRY, CDR2 SYGVKD.